The 12 T cell receptor beta chains below were found in one sample sequenced in a study of Ad26.COV2.S vaccination and SARS-CoV-2 variants. The data were produced by immunoSEQ multiplex PCR, yet TCRdb's version contains in-frame clones alone and is incomplete. The data contain about 410,000 clones, approximately 90% of them seen just once; the ten biggest clones take up 3% to 4.5%. Stated treatment: around 19 received Ad26.COV2.S at low or high dose, single or two shots; about 5 received placebo; per-sample allocation not given. Sampling was performed 63 days after the first vaccine or placebo injection. The sample consisted of peripheral blood, taken in a trial of Ad26.COV2.S vaccine versus placebo. These TCRs come from a person aged 18-65 years who received the Ad26.COV2.S COVID-19 vaccine or a placebo.

This rearrangement joins TRBV2 to TRBJ2-6; D is uncertain. Trimming stripped 4 bases from V and 1 base from J, with 14 bases between. Germline CDR1 and CDR2: SNHLY and FYNNEI. CDR3 length: 17 residues. The CDR3 loop is CASSAVLLGSGANVLTF. CDR3 DNA: TGTGCCAGCAGTGCGGTGTTGCTGGGATCTGGGGCCAACGTCCTGACTTTC. The whole variable domain, filled in from reference TRBV2 and TRBJ2-6, reads EPEVTQTPSHQVTQMGQEVILRCVPISNHLYFYWYRQILGQKVEFLVSFYNNEISEKSEIFDDQFSVERPDGSNFTLKIRSTKLEDSAMYFCASSAVLLGSGANVLTFGAGSRLTVL.

The chain joins TRBV4-1 to TRBJ1-3; a possible D gene is TRBD1 (6 bases). The germline V gene has CDR1 MGHRA and CDR2 YSYEKL. Between the trimmed V and J ends, which lost 10 bases and 4 bases, there was a span of 20 bases. The CDR3 runs to 15 residues. CDR3 protein: CATRDGRRGGNTIYF. CDR3 nucleotide sequence: TGCGCCACCCGGGACGGCCGTAGGGGGGGAAACACCATATATTTT.

This clone was seen a few times. The chain uses TRBV7-9 and TRBJ2-7; a possible D gene is TRBD1 (6 bases). V was shortened by 5 bases and J by 2 bases, with 16 bases between the two germline ends. The germline gives CDR1 SEHNR, CDR2 FQNEAQ (reference sequence). The CDR3 totals 15 residues. The CDR3 coding sequence is TGTGCCAGCAGCGCGCCAATGACAGGTCCCTACGAGCAGTACTTC. Its protein product is CASSAPMTGPYEQYF.

This clone has just a few counts. This chain links TRBV28 with TRBJ2-7; a weak D match, TRBD1 (6 bases). Germline loops: CDR1 MDHEN, CDR2 SYDVKM. This CDR3 has 15 amino acids. V dropped 7 bases and J dropped 3 bases, with 19 bases sitting between them. As DNA, the CDR3 is TGTGCCAGCACCATGGGCGGCCAGGGGAACTACGAGCAGTACTTC. As protein: CASTMGGQGNYEQYF. Full variable domain (remainder filled in from reference TRBV28 and TRBJ2-7): DVKVTQSSRYLVKRTGEKVFLECVQDMDHENMFWYRQDPGLGLRLIYFSYDVKMKEKGDIPEGYSVSREKKERFSLILESASTNQTSMYLCASTMGGQGNYEQYFGPGTRLTVT.

This chain links TRBV14 with TRBJ1-2; D may be TRBD1 (5 bases). Trimming shortened V by 1 base and J by 2 bases, and 23 bases separated the two germline ends. Germline lookup yields CDR1 SGHDN and CDR2 FVKESK. This CDR3 is built from 19 residues. The CDR3 sequence is CASSQGWPLLGGENYGYTF. The CDR3 coding sequence is TGTGCCAGCAGCCAAGGGTGGCCTCTCCTCGGGGGAGAGAACTATGGCTACACCTTC.

The chain recombines TRBV21-1 with TRBJ1-1; TRBD1, as called in the table, went unchecked against the DNA. TRBV21-1 is listed as a pseudogene. This CDR3 contains 17 residues. CDR3: CASSPILQGRLNTEAFF. CDR3 nucleotide sequence: TGTGCCAGCAGTCCCATATTACAGGGGCGCTTGAACACTGAAGCTTTCTTT.

The gene calls are TRBV4-1 and TRBJ2-2; TRBD1 matches at 9 bases. CDR3 length: 16 residues. CDR1 and CDR2 from the germline V gene are MGHRA and YSYEKL. V lost 4 bases, J lost 4 bases, and 7 bases stayed unmatched. As DNA, the CDR3 is TGCGCCAGCAGCCGATCGGACAGGGGAATCACCGGGGAGCTGTTTTTT. Translation gives CASSRSDRGITGELFF.

The table lists this clone with a count of one. The J gene is TRBJ2-5, the V gene TRBV19; D is uncertain. This CDR3 has 15 residues. Trimming stripped 1 base from V and 4 bases from J, with 13 bases between. CDR1 is LNHDA, CDR2 SQIVND, per germline (reference sequence). This CDR3 reads CASSIGADTAETQYF. The CDR3 DNA is TGTGCCAGTAGTATAGGGGCAGATACCGCAGAGACCCAGTACTTC. The whole variable domain, remainder taken from reference TRBV19 and TRBJ2-5, is DGGITQSPKYLFRKEGQNVTLSCEQNLNHDAMYWYRQDPGQGLRLIYYSQIVNDFQKGDIAEGYSVSREKKESFPLTVTSAQKNPTAFYLCASSIGADTAETQYFGPGTRLLVL.

This clone was seen just once. This chain links TRBV25-1 with TRBJ1-1; unclear D gene. The CDR3 has 12 amino acids. The V end lost 2 bases, the J end lost 10 bases, and 11 bases lay between the germline ends. From germline, CDR1 is MGHDK and CDR2 SYGVNS. The CDR3 reads CASSEPPSGAFF. In DNA, the CDR3 is TGTGCCAGCAGTGAACCCCCCAGCGGAGCTTTCTTT.

This chain joins TRBV7-2 and TRBJ2-2; D gene unclear. Looked up from germline, CDR1 is SGHTA and CDR2 is FQGNSA. This CDR3 contains 11 residues. Trimming left V 2 bases short and J 9 bases short, with 4 bases between. CDR3 sequence: CASSLMRELFF. In nucleotides, the CDR3 is TGTGCCAGCAGCTTAATGAGGGAGCTGTTTTTT.

In nucleotides, the CDR3 is TGTGCCAGCAGTGTGGCGGGGGGTACCCGCGAGCAGTTCTTC. It codes for CASSVAGGTREQFF. This rearrangement joins TRBV2 to TRBJ2-1, with 8 bases that match TRBD2. Trimming at V came to 4 bases and at J to 10 bases, leaving 9 bases not matched to a gene. Germline values: CDR1 SNHLY, CDR2 FYNNEI. This CDR3 comprises 14 residues. The full variable domain, completed using reference TRBV2 and TRBJ2-1, is EPEVTQTPSHQVTQMGQEVILRCVPISNHLYFYWYRQILGQKVEFLVSFYNNEISEKSEIFDDQFSVERPDGSNFTLKIRSTKLEDSAMYFCASSVAGGTREQFFGPGTRLTVL.

The chain couples TRBV12-5 to TRBJ1-2; D is ambiguous. Germline-derived CDR1 and CDR2 are LGHNT and FRNRAP. This CDR3 comprises 15 residues. V dropped 4 bases and J dropped 2 bases, with 14 bases sitting between them. The CDR3 loop is CASGSDDSWNYGYTF. DNA for the CDR3: TGTGCTAGTGGTTCTGACGACTCCTGGAACTATGGCTACACCTTC. Supplemented by reference TRBV12-5 and TRBJ1-2, the full variable domain reads DARVTQTPRHKVTEMGQEVTMRCQPILGHNTVFWYRQTMMQGLELLAYFRNRAPLDDSGMPKDRFSAEMPDATLATLKIQPSEPRDSAVYFCASGSDDSWNYGYTFGSGTRLTVV.